Listed here are 23 T cell receptor beta chains from one sample, sequenced in a study of blood T cell repertoires in COVID-19. Data came from immunoSEQ multiplex PCR; TCRdb stores just in-frame clones and leaves some out. The sample contains 150,000 to 200,000 clones, 75% to 90% of which appear only once. The sample consisted of PBMCs or T cells enriched from blood (not recorded which). Source of these receptors: a woman in her fifties or sixties who had recovered from COVID-19.

DNA of the CDR3: TGTGCCAGCAGCGGTTCGAGCAATCAGCCCCAGCATTTT. Amino acid sequence: CASSGSSNQPQHF. The rearrangement uses TRBV2 and TRBJ1-5; D not resolved. CDR3 size: 13 residues. Germline V lookup: CDR1 SNHLY, CDR2 FYNNEI. The V gene lost 6 bases and the J gene lost 1 base, with 7 bases spanning the gap. Together with reference TRBV2 and TRBJ1-5, the CDR3 gives the full variable domain: EPEVTQTPSHQVTQMGQEVILRCVPISNHLYFYWYRQILGQKVEFLVSFYNNEISEKSEIFDDQFSVERPDGSNFTLKIRSTKLEDSAMYFCASSGSSNQPQHFGDGTRLSIL.

The V and J genes are TRBV18 and TRBJ1-3; D is uncertain. CDR3 length: 15 amino acids. Per germline, CDR1 KGHSH and CDR2 LQKENI. V lost 0 bases to trimming and J lost 0 bases, with 6 bases between them. This CDR3 is CASSPPSLSGNTIYF. The CDR3 DNA reads TGTGCCAGCTCACCACCCTCCCTCTCTGGAAACACCATATATTTT.

This clone was counted a single time. CDR3 nucleotides: TGCGCCAGCAGTGAGACGACAGGGGGTGCGTCTAACACTGAAGCTTTCTTT. As protein: CASSETTGGASNTEAFF. The rearrangement joins TRBV10-1 to TRBJ1-1, with 9 positions matching TRBD1. Germline lookup yields CDR1 WNHNN and CDR2 SYGVQD (reference sequence). The junction had 9 bases not matched to a gene; V was cut back by 2 bases and J by 2 bases. This CDR3 is 17 amino acids long.

The chain couples TRBV6-5 to TRBJ2-1; TRBD2 agrees at 8 bases. CDR3 size: 15 residues. Unmatched junction bases numbered 9, after V lost 6 bases and J lost 5 bases. Germline V CDR1 and CDR2: MNHEY, SVGAGI. The CDR3 nucleotides read TGTGCCAGCAGCCAACTAGCGGTAAACCACAATGAGCAGTTCTTC. Residues: CASSQLAVNHNEQFF.

The rearrangement joins TRBV12-3 or TRBV12-4 to TRBJ1-1; no firm D call. The CDR3 totals 13 residues. V gave up 5 bases and J gave up 1 base, with 8 bases separating them. The chain's CDR3 is CASSIRQNTEAFF. In nucleotides, the CDR3 is TGTGCCAGCAGTATCCGACAGAACACTGAAGCTTTCTTT.

The chain uses TRBV29-1 and TRBJ2-3, with 15 bases matching TRBD2. V was clipped by 4 bases and J by 1 base; unmatched bases: 3. CDR1 and CDR2 (germline): SQVTM, ANQGSEA. This CDR3 contains 16 residues. The CDR3, as DNA: TGCAGCGTTGGAGGACTAGCGGGAGGGGGCACAGATACGCAGTATTTT. Encoded protein: CSVGGLAGGGTDTQYF.

The V and J genes are TRBV5-6 and TRBJ2-6; the D gene is possibly TRBD2 (6 bases). CDR1 is SGHDT, CDR2 YYEEEE, per germline. Trimming cost V 4 bases and J 0 bases, with 17 bases left between them. This CDR3 has 18 amino acids. The CDR3 DNA reads TGTGCCAGCAGCCAGGAGGGCAGCGATTACTCTGGGGCCAACGTCCTGACTTTC. Protein product: CASSQEGSDYSGANVLTF.

There are a few counts of this clone. This rearrangement joins TRBV7-2 to TRBJ1-1, with D possibly matching TRBD1 (5 bases). The CDR3 loop spans 13 amino acids. Germline CDR1 SGHTA, CDR2 FQGNSA. Trimming took 5 bases from V and 1 from J, leaving 8 bases between them. The CDR3 nucleotides are TGTGCCAGCAGCCTTGGGGCGAACACTGAAGCTTTCTTT. It is translated as CASSLGANTEAFF.

The V call is TRBV28, the J call TRBJ1-1; the D is unclear. The CDR3 runs to 14 residues. Germline CDR1 and CDR2: MDHEN and SYDVKM. Trimming pared 6 bases from V and 4 bases from J, leaving 15 bases between. The CDR3 coding sequence is TGTGCCAGCAGCTTCCCGGAGGGCCCCACTGAAGCTTTCTTT. Protein: CASSFPEGPTEAFF.

The chain has TRBV6-1 and TRBJ2-1; D ambiguous. This CDR3 spans 12 amino acids. V lost 6 bases and J lost 3, with 6 bases in between. Germline assignment: CDR1 MNHNS and CDR2 SASEGT. The CDR3 sequence is CASSRGYNEQFF. The DNA for the CDR3 is TGTGCCAGCAGCAGAGGCTACAATGAGCAGTTCTTC.

This clone was seen a handful of times. V gene TRBV28 combines with J gene TRBJ1-3, with 7 bases lining up with TRBD1. Germline V gives CDR1 MDHEN, CDR2 SYDVKM. V dropped 7 bases and J dropped 0; count of bases not matched to a gene: 6. This CDR3 is 15 amino acids long. CDR3 sequence (DNA): TGTGCCAGCACGACAGGGATCAGCTCTGGAAACACCATATATTTT. Its protein product is CASTTGISSGNTIYF.

This clone was recorded a few times. The V call is TRBV2, the J call TRBJ1-4; possibly TRBD1 for D (6 bases). Germline CDR1 is SNHLY and CDR2 is FYNNEI. The length of the CDR3 is 16 residues. Trimming removed 6 bases from V and 3 bases from J, with 17 bases in between. CDR3 nucleotide sequence: TGTGCCAGCAGGAAGGGGAGGGGGGAACCTAATGAAAAACTGTTTTTT. It codes for CASRKGRGEPNEKLFF. The full variable domain, with the rest looked up from reference TRBV2 and TRBJ1-4, is EPEVTQTPSHQVTQMGQEVILRCVPISNHLYFYWYRQILGQKVEFLVSFYNNEISEKSEIFDDQFSVERPDGSNFTLKIRSTKLEDSAMYFCASRKGRGEPNEKLFFGSGTQLSVL.

This chain connects TRBV28 to TRBJ2-4; D is ambiguous. Germline CDR1 MDHEN, CDR2 SYDVKM. The CDR3 has 18 amino acids. V was trimmed by 3 bases and J by 3 bases, leaving 21 bases between them. The CDR3 sequence is CASSFVSTVISGKNIQYF. CDR3 bases: TGTGCCAGCAGTTTTGTTTCGACGGTGATCTCGGGCAAAAACATTCAGTACTTC.

V is TRBV30 and J is TRBJ1-1; D possibly corresponds to TRBD1 (6 bases). V shed 5 bases and J shed 2 bases, with 21 bases lying between them. The CDR3 has 16 residues. The germline CDR1 and CDR2 sequences are GTSNPN and SVGIG (reference sequence). Here the CDR3 reads CAWWEGGGAGNTEAFF. The CDR3 DNA reads TGTGCCTGGTGGGAAGGGGGGGGCGCGGGAAACACTGAAGCTTTCTTT. The variable domain in full, completed from reference TRBV30 and TRBJ1-1, reads SQTIHQWPATLVQPVGSPLSLECTVEGTSNPNLYWYRQAAGRGLQLLFYSVGIGQISSEVPQNLSASRPQDRQFILSSKKLLLSDSGFYLCAWWEGGGAGNTEAFFGQGTRLTVV.

This clone was observed a single time. This rearrangement joins TRBV12-5 to TRBJ2-7; D might be TRBD1 (5 bases). Germline CDR1 reads LGHNT; CDR2 reads FRNRAP. Deletions cut 4 bases from V and 3 bases from J, with 28 bases between. This CDR3 comprises 19 residues. The CDR3 loop is CASGSIGTSNRTNDYEQYF. The CDR3 DNA sequence: TGTGCTAGTGGTTCCATCGGAACTTCAAACAGGACAAATGACTACGAGCAGTACTTC.

The chain links TRBV3-1 (or the pseudogene TRBV3-2) to TRBJ1-6, with TRBD1 matching 10 bases. V was clipped by 4 bases and J by 10 bases; unmatched bases: 1. The CDR3 loop spans 13 amino acids. Germline CDR1 is LGHDT and CDR2 is YNNKEL (reference sequence). CDR3 sequence (DNA): TGTGCCAGCAGCCTGACAGGGGGCTCACCCCTCCACTTT. Its protein product is CASSLTGGSPLHF.

The chain's CDR3 is CATSGATTGYSGNTIYF. The CDR3 bases are TGTGCCACCAGCGGCGCTACGACAGGCTACTCTGGAAACACCATATATTTT. V usage is TRBV15 and J usage is TRBJ1-3; D might be TRBD1 (6 bases). The CDR3 has 17 amino acids. V lost 5 bases and J lost 0, with 17 bases in between. Germline CDR1 reads LNHNV; CDR2 reads YYDKDF (reference sequence).

This clone was counted a few times. The genes are TRBV30 and TRBJ1-1; D is undetermined. CDR3 length: 15 amino acids. Germline V lookup: CDR1 GTSNPN, CDR2 SVGIG (reference sequence). V dropped 0 bases and J dropped 3 bases, with 14 bases sitting between them. CDR3 nucleotide sequence: TGTGCCTGGAGTGTACGGGGAGGGAGGGACACTGAAGCTTTCTTT. Protein: CAWSVRGGRDTEAFF.

The rearrangement uses TRBV6-2 or TRBV6-3 and TRBJ1-2; 7 positions match TRBD1. Germline lookup yields CDR1 MNHEY and CDR2 SVGEGT. The CDR3 spans 16 residues. J was trimmed by 3 bases and V by 5 bases; bases with no gene match: 12. The CDR3 sequence: CASSTQRRQGHYGYTF. The CDR3 nucleotides are TGTGCCAGCAGTACCCAAAGACGACAGGGACACTATGGCTACACCTTC.

The chain recombines TRBV3-1 (or the pseudogene TRBV3-2) with TRBJ2-1, with D unresolved. V dropped 1 base and J dropped 7 bases, with 11 bases sitting between them. This CDR3 contains 14 residues. Germline-derived CDR1 and CDR2 are LGHDT and YNNKEL (reference sequence). The DNA for the CDR3 is TGTGCCAGCAGCCAAGGACGAGGTCCTAATGAGCAGTTCTTC. Encoded protein: CASSQGRGPNEQFF.

The CDR3 sequence is CASSFPLAGRADTQYF. The CDR3 nucleotides are TGTGCCAGCAGCTTCCCCCTAGCGGGGCGGGCAGATACGCAGTATTTT. The chain uses TRBV7-9 and TRBJ2-3, with 9 bases matching TRBD2. The CDR3 covers 16 residues. J was trimmed by 4 bases and V by 3 bases; bases with no gene match: 8. Germline V lookup: CDR1 SEHNR, CDR2 FQNEAQ (reference sequence).

The chain links TRBV7-9 to TRBJ1-4; no reliable D call. CDR3 length equals 13 residues. In germline, CDR1 is SEHNR, CDR2 FQNEAQ (reference sequence). Trimming removed 1 base at V and 7 bases at J, with 7 bases between. The CDR3 loop reads CASSLDSFEKLFF. Written as DNA, the CDR3 is TGTGCCAGCAGCTTAGACAGCTTTGAAAAACTGTTTTTT.

This clone was picked up a small number of times. The chain uses TRBV29-1 and TRBJ1-1; 9 bases are shared with TRBD1. CDR1 is SQVTM and CDR2 is ANQGSEA in the germline V gene. This CDR3 region has 15 residues. Trimming at V came to 6 bases and at J to 1 base, leaving 9 bases not matched to a gene. The DNA for the CDR3 is TGCAGCGTCGCGGGACAGGGATTACAGAACACTGAAGCTTTCTTT. This translates into CSVAGQGLQNTEAFF.